This T cell receptor (beta chain) originates from a study of blood T cell repertoires in COVID-19. Germline-derived CDR1 and CDR2 are SGHRS and YFSETQ. CDR3 size: 18 residues. Losses at the gene ends were 4 bases for V and 5 bases for J; bases not matched to a gene: 14. Study processing details: Quantification of nucleated cells was approximated via reference gene primer amplification. Repertoires were generated with immunoSEQ multiplex PCR, while TCRdb's copy carries only in-frame clones and drops some. Clone size and the V and J calls come from that table; the DNA yielded D and trimming. The sample yields roughly 330,000 clones, nearly 90% seen once. Cohort 3 recovery required two negative PCRs, clearance, or symptom resolution.

This receptor was taken from a woman aged 30 to 39 who had recovered from COVID-19. The chain joins TRBV5-1 to TRBJ2-3; 12 bases line up with TRBD2. Sequenced: PBMCs or T cells enriched from blood (not recorded which). The chain's CDR3 is CASSPDPLAGGRGDTQYF. The CDR3 DNA reads TGCGCCAGCAGCCCAGACCCACTAGCGGGGGGCCGGGGAGATACGCAGTATTTT.